The rows below give T cell receptor beta chains drawn from one sample of a study of T cell responses to AZD1222 COVID-19 vaccine. Here immunoSEQ multiplex PCR was the method, and the copy in TCRdb shows in-frame clones only, minus some. The data hold over 90,000 clones, with 90% observed a single time. The sample was peripheral blood, taken on day 0 of AZD1222 vaccination. The origin of the receptors is an adult in good health. Each CDR3 is given with its conserved first and last residue. The order of the fields is D gene, J gene, V gene, clone size, CDR3 protein, CDR3 DNA. The D gene is left open where the match is weak. A clone size is listed for some rows: how often the clone was seen (once, few, many), or a class if it is expanded.

>TRBD2|TRBJ2-7|TRBV11-2|once
CASERPGLGSYEQYF
TGTGCCAGCGAGAGACCGGGACTAGGCTCCTACGAGCAGTACTTC
>TRBD1|TRBJ1-6|TRBV6-5|-
CASSARDRSPLHF
TGTGCCAGCAGCGCCCGGGACAGATCACCCCTCCACTTT
>TRBD2|TRBJ2-3|TRBV6-5|-
CASNGLAGGTDTQYF
TGTGCCAGCAACGGACTAGCGGGGGGCACAGATACGCAGTATTTT
>TRBD1|TRBJ1-2|TRBV29-1|few
CSVRDPGQGYGYTF
TGCAGCGTTAGGGACCCGGGACAGGGGTATGGCTACACCTTC
>-|TRBJ1-2|TRBV5-1|-
CASSLWASTNYGYTF
TGCGCCAGCAGCTTGTGGGCCAGTACTAACTATGGCTACACCTTC
>TRBD2|TRBJ2-3|TRBV29-1|-
CSGGLAGGTDTQYF
TGCAGCGGTGGACTAGCGGGGGGCACAGATACGCAGTATTTT
>-|TRBJ1-4|TRBV9|once
CASSAGGKANEKLFF
TGTGCCAGCAGCGCCGGGGGTAAGGCTAATGAAAAACTGTTTTTT
>-|TRBJ2-2|TRBV5-1|-
CASSARDPIDTGELFF
TGCGCCAGCAGTGCGAGGGACCCGATTGACACCGGGGAGCTGTTTTTT
>TRBD2|TRBJ2-7|TRBV27|-
CASKSGTSYEQYF
TGTGCCAGCAAATCCGGGACTAGCTACGAGCAGTACTTC
>-|TRBJ2-2|TRBV5-1|-
CASSLGTNVGGELFF
TGCGCCAGCAGCCTAGGGACAAACGTCGGCGGGGAGCTGTTTTTT
>-|TRBJ2-3|TRBV9|-
CASSVGARGSTDTQYF
TGTGCCAGCAGCGTAGGAGCCCGAGGAAGCACAGATACGCAGTATTTT
>-|TRBJ2-3|TRBV5-1|-
CASSSAAGDTDTQYF
TGCGCCAGCAGCTCCGCGGCAGGAGATACAGATACGCAGTATTTT
>TRBD2|TRBJ2-3|TRBV7-2|-
CASSPGLWGGDTQYF
TGTGCCAGCAGCCCTGGACTCTGGGGGGGAGATACGCAGTATTTT
>-|TRBJ2-5|TRBV11-2|-
CASSPMSGPRWTQYF
TGTGCCAGCAGCCCAATGTCCGGGCCCCGCTGGACCCAGTACTTC
>-|TRBJ2-1|TRBV3-1/TRBV3-2|-
CASSHQITYNEQFF
TGTGCCAGCAGCCACCAGATAACCTACAATGAGCAGTTCTTC
>-|TRBJ1-2|TRBV6-6|-
CASSTRGLSYGYTF
TGTGCCAGCAGTACCAGGGGACTATCCTATGGCTACACCTTC
>-|TRBJ2-7|TRBV4-1|-
CASSPGGTNSHEQYF
TGCGCCAGCAGCCCAGGCGGGACCAACTCCCACGAGCAGTACTTC
>-|TRBJ1-1|TRBV10-3|-
CAIRVGGLNTEAFF
TGTGCCATCAGGGTGGGGGGCCTGAACACTGAAGCTTTCTTT
>-|TRBJ2-7|TRBV7-9|-
CASSLGYNEQYF
TGTGCCAGCAGCTTAGGTTACAACGAGCAGTACTTC
>-|TRBJ2-7|TRBV6-2/TRBV6-3|-
CASSTWTDIYEQYF
TGTGCCAGCAGTACGTGGACAGATATCTACGAGCAGTACTTC
>TRBD1|TRBJ1-1|TRBV4-1|-
CASSQLFRPGQGDTEAFF
TGCGCCAGCAGCCAACTGTTTCGGCCAGGACAGGGGGACACTGAAGCTTTCTTT
>-|TRBJ2-5|TRBV6-1|-
CASSEPGEETQYF
TGTGCCAGCAGTGAACCAGGGGAAGAGACCCAGTACTTC